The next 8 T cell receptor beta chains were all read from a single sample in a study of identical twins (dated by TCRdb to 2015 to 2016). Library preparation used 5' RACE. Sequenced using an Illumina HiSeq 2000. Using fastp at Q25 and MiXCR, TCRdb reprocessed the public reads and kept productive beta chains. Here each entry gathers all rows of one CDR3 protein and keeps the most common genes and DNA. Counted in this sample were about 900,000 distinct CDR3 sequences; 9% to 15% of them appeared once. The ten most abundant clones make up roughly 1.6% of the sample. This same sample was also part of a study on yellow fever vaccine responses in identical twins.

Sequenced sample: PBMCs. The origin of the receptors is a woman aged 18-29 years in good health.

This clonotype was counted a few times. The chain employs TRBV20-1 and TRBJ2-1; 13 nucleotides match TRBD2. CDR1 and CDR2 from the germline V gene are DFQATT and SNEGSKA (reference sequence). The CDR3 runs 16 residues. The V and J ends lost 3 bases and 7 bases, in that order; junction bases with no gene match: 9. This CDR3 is CSARPSRTSGSNEQFF. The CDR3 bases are TGCAGTGCTAGGCCTTCCCGGACTAGCGGGAGTAATGAGCAGTTCTTC.

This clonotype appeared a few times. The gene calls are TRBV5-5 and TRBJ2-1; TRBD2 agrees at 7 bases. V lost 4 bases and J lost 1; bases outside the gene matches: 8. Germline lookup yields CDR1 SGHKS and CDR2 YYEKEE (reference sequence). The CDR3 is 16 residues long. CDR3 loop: CASSRPGRASYNEQFF. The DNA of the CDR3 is TGTGCCAGCAGCCGCCCGGGGAGGGCTTCCTACAATGAGCAGTTCTTC. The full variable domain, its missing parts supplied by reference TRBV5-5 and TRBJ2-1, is DAGVTQSPTHLIKTRGQQVTLRCSPISGHKSVSWYQQVLGQGPQFIFQYYEKEERGRGNFPDRFSARQFPNYSSELNVNALLLGDSALYLCASSRPGRASYNEQFFGPGTRLTVL.

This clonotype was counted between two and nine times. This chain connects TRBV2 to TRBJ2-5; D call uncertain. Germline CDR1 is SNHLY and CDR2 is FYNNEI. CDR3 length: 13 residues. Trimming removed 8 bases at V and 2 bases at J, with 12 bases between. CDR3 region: CASCSPNQETQYF. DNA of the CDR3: TGTGCCAGCTGCTCGCCAAATCAAGAGACCCAGTACTTC.

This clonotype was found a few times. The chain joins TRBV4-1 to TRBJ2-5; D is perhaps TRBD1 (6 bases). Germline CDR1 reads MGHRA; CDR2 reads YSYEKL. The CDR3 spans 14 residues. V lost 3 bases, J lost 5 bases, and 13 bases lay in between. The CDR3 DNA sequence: TGCGCCAGCAGCCACCAAGACAGGCGCGAGACCCAGTACTTC. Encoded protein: CASSHQDRRETQYF.

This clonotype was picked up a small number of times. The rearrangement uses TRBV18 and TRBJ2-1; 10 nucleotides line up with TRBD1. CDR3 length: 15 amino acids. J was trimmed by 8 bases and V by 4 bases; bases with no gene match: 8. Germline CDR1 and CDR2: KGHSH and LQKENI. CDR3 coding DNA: TGTGCCAGCTCACTACCGGGACAGGGGAACGATGAGCAGTTCTTC. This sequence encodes CASSLPGQGNDEQFF.

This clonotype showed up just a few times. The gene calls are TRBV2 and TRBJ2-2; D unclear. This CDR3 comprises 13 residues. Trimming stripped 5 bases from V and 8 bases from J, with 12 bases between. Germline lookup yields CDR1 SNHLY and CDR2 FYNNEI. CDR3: CASSKESAGELFF. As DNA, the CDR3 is TGTGCCAGCAGTAAGGAGTCCGCGGGGGAGCTGTTTTTT.

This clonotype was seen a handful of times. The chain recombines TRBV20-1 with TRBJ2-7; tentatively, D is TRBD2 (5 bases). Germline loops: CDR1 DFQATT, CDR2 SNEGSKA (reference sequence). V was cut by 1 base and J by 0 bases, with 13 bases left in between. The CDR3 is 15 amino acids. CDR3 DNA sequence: TGCAGTGCTAGAGGCTGGACTGCTGACTCCTACGAGCAGTACTTC. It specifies CSARGWTADSYEQYF.

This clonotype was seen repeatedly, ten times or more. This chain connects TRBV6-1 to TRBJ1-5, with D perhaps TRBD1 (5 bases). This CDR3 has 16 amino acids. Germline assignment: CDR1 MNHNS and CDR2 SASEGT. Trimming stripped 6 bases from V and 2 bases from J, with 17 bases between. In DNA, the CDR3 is TGTGCCAGCAGCCGCAGGGCAAGTAGTGGCAATCAGCCCCAGCATTTT. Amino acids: CASSRRASSGNQPQHF.